The 10 T cell receptor beta chains in this list originate from one sample, sequenced in a study of CD8 T cells in Susac syndrome. An input of roughly 0.45 to 1 ug of RNA was subjected to reverse transcription using random hexamers. TCRdb re-analysed the immunoSEQ multiplex PCR reads in MiXCR, keeping a single row per CDR3 protein. The top ten clones hold more than 0.1% of a sample with some 180,000 distinct CDR3 sequences, about 95% of them seen once. Sample: CD4+ T cells from PBMCs. All receptors derive from a human donor in good health.

The chain recombines TRBV5-4 with TRBJ2-3; 14 positions match TRBD2. Per the germline V gene, CDR1 is SGHNT and CDR2 is YYREEE (reference sequence). CDR3 length equals 16 residues. Unmatched junction bases numbered 7, after V lost 4 bases and J lost 6 bases. CDR3 sequence: CASSPGLAGGRDTQYF. CDR3 bases: TGTGCCAGCAGCCCCGGACTAGCGGGGGGTAGGGATACGCAGTATTTT.

The chain couples TRBV30 to TRBJ2-1; 8 bases fit TRBD2. The ends lost 1 base at V and 0 bases at J; junction bases unmatched: 17. The germline CDR1 and CDR2 sequences are GTSNPN and SVGIG (reference sequence). The CDR3 spans 20 residues. The CDR3 loop is CAWSGGVYRLAGSSYNEQFF. Written as DNA, the CDR3 is TGTGCCTGGAGTGGGGGCGTCTATCGTTTAGCGGGAAGCTCCTACAATGAGCAGTTCTTC.

The V and J genes are TRBV7-2 and TRBJ2-7; D is perhaps TRBD1 or TRBD2 (5 bases each). V was cut by 3 bases and J by 0 bases, with 9 bases left in between. This CDR3 spans 14 amino acids. Germline values: CDR1 SGHTA, CDR2 FQGNSA. The CDR3 DNA reads as TGTGCCAGCAGCTTGGGGGTTGACTCCTACGAGCAGTACTTC. Protein sequence: CASSLGVDSYEQYF.

The chain is built from TRBV20-1 and TRBJ2-1; unclear D gene. This CDR3 has 14 residues. Germline V gives CDR1 DFQATT, CDR2 SNEGSKA (reference sequence). V was trimmed by 0 bases and J by 9 bases, leaving 15 bases between them. CDR3 in DNA: TGCAGTGCTAGAGATCCGGCTGGAACTGGTGAGCAGTTCTTC. This gives the protein CSARDPAGTGEQFF.

The chain uses TRBV29-1 and TRBJ2-7; no definite D call. The CDR3 loop spans 13 amino acids. V shed 2 bases and J shed 3 bases, with 11 bases lying between them. Germline V gives CDR1 SQVTM, CDR2 ANQGSEA. The CDR3 DNA follows: TGCAGCGTTGAAAGCGACCGAGACTACGAGCAGTACTTC. Translation: CSVESDRDYEQYF.

V gene TRBV28 combines with J gene TRBJ2-5, with a possible D match to TRBD2 (5 bases). The CDR3 length is 16 residues. CDR1 and CDR2 from the germline V gene are MDHEN and SYDVKM. Trimming took 2 bases from V and 3 from J, leaving 16 bases between them. The CDR3, as DNA: TGTGCCAGCAGTTTAAGCTTGGGAGCCGCTGAAGAGACCCAGTACTTC. Amino acid sequence: CASSLSLGAAEETQYF.

CDR3 in amino acids: CATSDWRQGQPQHF. The CDR3 region has the DNA TGTGCCACCAGTGATTGGAGACAGGGCCAGCCCCAGCATTTT. The rearrangement joins TRBV24-1 to TRBJ1-5; TRBD1 agrees at 7 bases. With 2 bases clipped from V and 7 bases from J, the junction kept 4 bases outside the gene matches. Germline loops: CDR1 KGHDR, CDR2 SFDVKD. The CDR3 runs to 14 residues.

The rearrangement links TRBV29-1 to TRBJ2-3; TRBD1 matches 10 bases. With V trimmed by 4 bases and J by 6 bases, 4 bases remained unmatched. Germline V gene data show CDR1 as SQVTM and CDR2 as ANQGSEA. CDR3 length: 13 amino acids. The CDR3 sequence: CSVVGTGVDTQYF. CDR3 coding DNA: TGCAGCGTTGTAGGGACAGGGGTGGATACGCAGTATTTT.

This chain uses TRBV20-1 with TRBJ2-7; 11 nucleotides align to TRBD2. Germline V gene data show CDR1 as DFQATT and CDR2 as SNEGSKA (reference sequence). Germline trimming cut 2 bases from V and 6 bases from J; bases unmatched to any gene: 6. This CDR3 has 14 amino acids. The CDR3, as DNA: TGCAGTGCTAGACCAACTAGCGGGAGACCCGAGCAGTACTTC. Translated: CSARPTSGRPEQYF.

The rearrangement joins TRBV20-1 to TRBJ2-7, with 10 bases identical to TRBD2. The V gene end was trimmed by 6 bases and the J gene end by 6 bases; junction bases not matched to a gene: 11. The CDR3 consists of 14 residues. Germline-derived CDR1 and CDR2 are DFQATT and SNEGSKA (reference sequence). The CDR3 coding sequence is TGCAGTGCGCTCATCATAGCGGGAGGTTCCGAGCAGTACTTC. Its translation: CSALIIAGGSEQYF.